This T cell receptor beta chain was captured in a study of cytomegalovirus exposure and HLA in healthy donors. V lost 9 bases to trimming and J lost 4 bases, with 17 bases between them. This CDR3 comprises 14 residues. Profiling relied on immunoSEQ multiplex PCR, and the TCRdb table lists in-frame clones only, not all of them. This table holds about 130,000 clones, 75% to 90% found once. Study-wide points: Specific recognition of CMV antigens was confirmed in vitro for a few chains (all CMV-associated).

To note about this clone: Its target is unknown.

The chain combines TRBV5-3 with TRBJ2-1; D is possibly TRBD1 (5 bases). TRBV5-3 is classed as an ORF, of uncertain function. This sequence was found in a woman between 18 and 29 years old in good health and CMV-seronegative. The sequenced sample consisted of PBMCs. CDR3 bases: TGTGCCACCAGAGACAGAAAGCAGTACAATGAGCAGTTCTTC. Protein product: CATRDRKQYNEQFF.